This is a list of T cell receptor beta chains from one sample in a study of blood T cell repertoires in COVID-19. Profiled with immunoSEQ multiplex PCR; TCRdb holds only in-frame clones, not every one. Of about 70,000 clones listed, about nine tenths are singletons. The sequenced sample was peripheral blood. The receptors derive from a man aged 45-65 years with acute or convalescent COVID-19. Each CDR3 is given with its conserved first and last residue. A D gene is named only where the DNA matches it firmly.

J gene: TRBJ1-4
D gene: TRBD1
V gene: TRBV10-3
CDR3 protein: CAISESWRQGTEKLFF

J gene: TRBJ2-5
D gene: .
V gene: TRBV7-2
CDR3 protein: CASSLVAFQETQYF

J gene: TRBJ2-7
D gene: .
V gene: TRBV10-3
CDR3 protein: CAISELRREGLAEQYF

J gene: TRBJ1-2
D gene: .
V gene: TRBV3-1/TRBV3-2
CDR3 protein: CASSYDTSNYGYTF

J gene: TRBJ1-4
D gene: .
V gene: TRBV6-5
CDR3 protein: CASTRTGLADEKLFF

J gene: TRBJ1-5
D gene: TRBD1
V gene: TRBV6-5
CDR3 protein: CASQIGQGIQPQHF

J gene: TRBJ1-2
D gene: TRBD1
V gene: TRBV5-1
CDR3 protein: CASSLLPGQAVDGYTF

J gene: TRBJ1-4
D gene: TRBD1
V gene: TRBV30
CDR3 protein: CAWMDGTDNEKLFF

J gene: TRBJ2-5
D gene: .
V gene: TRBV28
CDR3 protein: CASSGQGLKTQYF

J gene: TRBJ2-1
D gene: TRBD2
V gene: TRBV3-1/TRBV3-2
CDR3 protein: CASSPRSSGREKNEQFF

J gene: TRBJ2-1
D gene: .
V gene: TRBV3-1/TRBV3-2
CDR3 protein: CASSPGTFTYNEQFF

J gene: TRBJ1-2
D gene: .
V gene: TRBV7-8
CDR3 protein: CAIRYRVTEWRPYGYTF

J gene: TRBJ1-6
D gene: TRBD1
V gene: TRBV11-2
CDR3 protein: CASSLTGESNSPLHF

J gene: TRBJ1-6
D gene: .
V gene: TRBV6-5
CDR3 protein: CASRRGFTYNSPLHF

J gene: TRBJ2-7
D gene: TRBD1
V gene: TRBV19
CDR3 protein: CASSIKDRGEQYF

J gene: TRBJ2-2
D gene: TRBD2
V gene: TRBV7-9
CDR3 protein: CASSFKLAGGNTGELFF

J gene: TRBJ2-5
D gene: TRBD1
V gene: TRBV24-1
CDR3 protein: CATSRTGGNQETQYF

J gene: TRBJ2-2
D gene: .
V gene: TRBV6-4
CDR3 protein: CASSDSGTTGELFF

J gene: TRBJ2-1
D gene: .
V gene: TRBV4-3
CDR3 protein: CASSQVSPWGADNEQFF

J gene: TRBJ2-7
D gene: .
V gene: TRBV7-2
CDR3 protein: CASSLRGTSSYEQYF

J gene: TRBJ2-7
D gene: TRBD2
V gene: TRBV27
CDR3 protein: CASSLPSGNSYEQYF

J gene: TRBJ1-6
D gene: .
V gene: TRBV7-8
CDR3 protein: CASSLAIAGGESPLHF

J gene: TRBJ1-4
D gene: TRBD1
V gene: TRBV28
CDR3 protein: CASILQGAGEKLFF

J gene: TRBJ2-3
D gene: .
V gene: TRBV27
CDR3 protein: CASSLSSGVDDTQYF

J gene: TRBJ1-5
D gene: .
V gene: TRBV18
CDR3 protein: CASSPPGQMGQPQHF

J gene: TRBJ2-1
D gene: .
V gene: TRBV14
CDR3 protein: CASSHAKGGSYNEQFF

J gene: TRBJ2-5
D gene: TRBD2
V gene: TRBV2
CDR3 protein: CASGAGWETQYF

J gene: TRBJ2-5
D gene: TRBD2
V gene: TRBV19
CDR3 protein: CASSTAGTSQQETQYF

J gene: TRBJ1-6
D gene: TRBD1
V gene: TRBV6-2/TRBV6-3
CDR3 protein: CASSYKGGPSPLHF

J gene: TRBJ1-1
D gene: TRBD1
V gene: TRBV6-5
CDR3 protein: CASIPGQGGTEAFF

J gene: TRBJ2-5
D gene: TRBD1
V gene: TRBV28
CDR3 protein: CASSSPGQPQETQYF

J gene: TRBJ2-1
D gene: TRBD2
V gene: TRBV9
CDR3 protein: CASSVGLAGVGSYNEQFF

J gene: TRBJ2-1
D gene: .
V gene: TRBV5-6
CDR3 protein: CASSRRMAAIPLDEQFF

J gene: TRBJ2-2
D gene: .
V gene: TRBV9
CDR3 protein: CADRRPLGTGELFF

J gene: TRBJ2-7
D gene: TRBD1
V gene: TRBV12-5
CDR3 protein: CASGPTGGKVFRYYEQYF

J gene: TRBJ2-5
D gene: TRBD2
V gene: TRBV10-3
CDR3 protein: CAISESAAGGPEGTQYF

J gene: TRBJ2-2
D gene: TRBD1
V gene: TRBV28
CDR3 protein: CASHPGQGTGELFF

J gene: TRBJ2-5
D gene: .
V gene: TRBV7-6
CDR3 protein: CASSRGTEPRETQYF

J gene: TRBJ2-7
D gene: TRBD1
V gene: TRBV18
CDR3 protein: CASSLPGQGLASGLEQYF

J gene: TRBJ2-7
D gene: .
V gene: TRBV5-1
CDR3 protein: CASSPDGRETYEQYF

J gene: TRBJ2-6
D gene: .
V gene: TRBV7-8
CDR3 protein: CASSLSGRVSGANVLTF

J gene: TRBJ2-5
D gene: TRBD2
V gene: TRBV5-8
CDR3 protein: CASSLAVLAGGIQETQYF

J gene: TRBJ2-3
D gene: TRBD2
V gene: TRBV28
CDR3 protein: CASSFRREPTDTQYF

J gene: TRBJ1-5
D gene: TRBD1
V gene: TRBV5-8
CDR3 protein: CASIREDRGLNQPQHF

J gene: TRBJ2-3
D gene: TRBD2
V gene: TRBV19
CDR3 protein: CASSTTTSGGADTQYF

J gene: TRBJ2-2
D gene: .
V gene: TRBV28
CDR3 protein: CASSFGTVNTGELFF

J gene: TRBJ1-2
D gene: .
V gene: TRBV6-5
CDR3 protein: CASSYSTGVFGGYTF

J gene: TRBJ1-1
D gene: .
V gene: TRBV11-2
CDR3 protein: CASSLGQNTEAFF

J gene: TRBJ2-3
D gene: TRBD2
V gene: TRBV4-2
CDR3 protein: CASSLSGSSDTQYF

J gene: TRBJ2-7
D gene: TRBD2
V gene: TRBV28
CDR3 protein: CASSASLAGPAYEQYF

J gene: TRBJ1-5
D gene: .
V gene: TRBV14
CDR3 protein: CASSPNLTEYSNQPQHF

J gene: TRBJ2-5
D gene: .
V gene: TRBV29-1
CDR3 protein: CSVEGAGETQYF

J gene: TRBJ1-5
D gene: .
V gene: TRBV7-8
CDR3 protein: CASSRYQGLSNQPQHF

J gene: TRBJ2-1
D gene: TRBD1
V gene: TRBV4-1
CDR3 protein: CASSRGQGLSYNEQFF

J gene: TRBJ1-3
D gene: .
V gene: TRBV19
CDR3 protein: CASSPISGNTIYF

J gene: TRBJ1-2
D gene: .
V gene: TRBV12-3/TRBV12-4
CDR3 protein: CASSLSGAGGYTF

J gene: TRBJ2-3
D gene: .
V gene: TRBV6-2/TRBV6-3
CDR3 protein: CASSSIPGGTDTQYF